Listed below are T cell receptor beta chains from one sample, sequenced in a study of control samples from healthy donors and cancer patients. TCRdb keeps only in-frame clones here, not all; method: immunoSEQ multiplex PCR. This table has roughly 130,000 clones, 80% to 95% appearing once. Input material: blood. Receptors were obtained from a man younger than 35 in good health. Each CDR3 is given with its conserved first and last residue. Each record gives: clone size, D gene, V gene, J gene, CDR3 DNA, CDR3 protein. A D gene is named only where the DNA matches it firmly. The size field is filled for only some rows; it gives once, few, many or a size class.

clone_size: -; d_call: -; v_call: TRBV2; j_call: TRBJ2-4; cdr3_nt: TGTGCCAGCAGTGAGGAAGGGTCTGGCATTCAGTACTTC; cdr3_aa: CASSEEGSGIQYF
clone_size: -; d_call: -; v_call: TRBV28; j_call: TRBJ2-5; cdr3_nt: TGTGCCAGCAGTTCGGGACCGGACAGATTCAAGTACTTC; cdr3_aa: CASSSGPDRFKYF
clone_size: -; d_call: TRBD1; v_call: TRBV6-5; j_call: TRBJ2-2; cdr3_nt: TGTGCCAGCAGCCTCGACAGGGCCGGGGAGCTGTTTTTT; cdr3_aa: CASSLDRAGELFF
clone_size: -; d_call: TRBD2; v_call: TRBV25-1; j_call: TRBJ2-3; cdr3_nt: TGTGCCAGCAGTGAATCATCGGGGGGGAGGTCCGATACGCAGTATTTT; cdr3_aa: CASSESSGGRSDTQYF
clone_size: once; d_call: -; v_call: TRBV10-1; j_call: TRBJ2-3; cdr3_nt: TGCGCCAGCAGTTTTAGAAGCGCCACAGATACGCAGTATTTT; cdr3_aa: CASSFRSATDTQYF
clone_size: -; d_call: TRBD2; v_call: TRBV2; j_call: TRBJ2-1; cdr3_nt: TGTGCCAGCAGGGCCCGGACTAGCGGGGGTAAGGGTGAGCAGTTCTTC; cdr3_aa: CASRARTSGGKGEQFF
clone_size: once; d_call: -; v_call: TRBV11-2; j_call: TRBJ2-7; cdr3_nt: TGTGCCAGCAGCTTAGAGGAGAATTACGAGCAGTACTTC; cdr3_aa: CASSLEENYEQYF
clone_size: -; d_call: -; v_call: TRBV12-3/TRBV12-4; j_call: TRBJ2-1; cdr3_nt: TGTGCCAGCAGTTTCTCCTACAATGAGCAGTTCTTC; cdr3_aa: CASSFSYNEQFF
clone_size: -; d_call: -; v_call: TRBV27; j_call: TRBJ2-5; cdr3_nt: TGTGCCAGCAGTTTTAGTAGTCTCAGGGCGGGGGAGACCCAGTACTTC; cdr3_aa: CASSFSSLRAGETQYF
clone_size: -; d_call: -; v_call: TRBV3-1/TRBV3-2; j_call: TRBJ2-6; cdr3_nt: TGTGCCAGCAGCCAAGCCGAGGCTGGGGCCAACGTCCTGACTTTC; cdr3_aa: CASSQAEAGANVLTF
clone_size: -; d_call: -; v_call: TRBV11-2; j_call: TRBJ1-1; cdr3_nt: TGTGCCAGCAGCTTACTACTCGGGTCGAACACTGAAGCTTTCTTT; cdr3_aa: CASSLLLGSNTEAFF
clone_size: -; d_call: -; v_call: TRBV2; j_call: TRBJ2-6; cdr3_nt: TGTGCCAGCAGTCCACGGATGTCCTCTGGGGCCAACGTCCTGACTTTC; cdr3_aa: CASSPRMSSGANVLTF
clone_size: -; d_call: -; v_call: TRBV19; j_call: TRBJ2-1; cdr3_nt: TGTGCCAGTCGTGGGGGAACCTACAATGAGCAGTTCTTC; cdr3_aa: CASRGGTYNEQFF
clone_size: -; d_call: TRBD2; v_call: TRBV9; j_call: TRBJ2-1; cdr3_nt: TGTGCCAGCAGCTCCCACCACCTTGGCGGGGGGGCCCTATCCTACAATGAGCAGTTCTTC; cdr3_aa: CASSSHHLGGGALSYNEQFF
clone_size: -; d_call: -; v_call: TRBV25-1; j_call: TRBJ2-3; cdr3_nt: TGTGCCAGCAGTGGAAGGGGATGGATGGATACGCAGTATTTT; cdr3_aa: CASSGRGWMDTQYF
clone_size: -; d_call: TRBD2; v_call: TRBV7-3; j_call: TRBJ2-3; cdr3_nt: TGTGCCAGCAGCTTAACGTCCGCGGGGGGACTCACGAATACGCAGTATTTT; cdr3_aa: CASSLTSAGGLTNTQYF
clone_size: few; d_call: -; v_call: TRBV7-2; j_call: TRBJ2-1; cdr3_nt: TGTGCCAGCAGCTTTCGGCTCGAGCAGTTCTTC; cdr3_aa: CASSFRLEQFF
clone_size: -; d_call: TRBD2; v_call: TRBV6-2/TRBV6-3; j_call: TRBJ2-1; cdr3_nt: TGTGCCAGCAGTTACCCGGGGACTAGCAATGAGCAGTTCTTC; cdr3_aa: CASSYPGTSNEQFF
clone_size: -; d_call: -; v_call: TRBV5-1; j_call: TRBJ1-5; cdr3_nt: TGCGCCAGCAGCTGCACAGATAGCAATCAGCCCCAGCATTTT; cdr3_aa: CASSCTDSNQPQHF
clone_size: -; d_call: TRBD2; v_call: TRBV7-9; j_call: TRBJ2-5; cdr3_nt: TGTGCCAGCAGCTTAGGTGCTAGCGGGGGGGCAGGAGAGACCCAGTACTTC; cdr3_aa: CASSLGASGGAGETQYF
clone_size: few; d_call: -; v_call: TRBV7-9; j_call: TRBJ1-1; cdr3_nt: TGTGCCAGCACCGCTTTTGGAGGAACAGGGAAAGATATGAACACTGAAGCTTTCTTT; cdr3_aa: CASTAFGGTGKDMNTEAFF
clone_size: -; d_call: -; v_call: TRBV12-3/TRBV12-4; j_call: TRBJ1-1; cdr3_nt: TGTGCCAGCAGTTTTGTCACGAACACTGAAGCTTTCTTT; cdr3_aa: CASSFVTNTEAFF
clone_size: -; d_call: -; v_call: TRBV11-3; j_call: TRBJ2-5; cdr3_nt: TGTGCCAGCAGCTTATGGGCTGGGGATTTCCAAGAGACCCAGTACTTC; cdr3_aa: CASSLWAGDFQETQYF
clone_size: -; d_call: -; v_call: TRBV2; j_call: TRBJ2-1; cdr3_nt: TGTGCCAGCAGCGGGATTTCGGCTCGCTTTAGGGATGAGCAGTTCTTC; cdr3_aa: CASSGISARFRDEQFF
clone_size: -; d_call: -; v_call: TRBV2; j_call: TRBJ1-3; cdr3_nt: TGTGCCAGCAGGGGGATCTCCGGACATAAGTCTCTGGAAAGGGCCATATATTTT; cdr3_aa: CASRGISGHKSLERAIYF
clone_size: -; d_call: -; v_call: TRBV4-2; j_call: TRBJ1-2; cdr3_nt: TGTGCCAGCAGCCAAGTGGCAGGGGCCCCGCAGGACTATGGCTACACCTTC; cdr3_aa: CASSQVAGAPQDYGYTF
clone_size: -; d_call: -; v_call: TRBV2; j_call: TRBJ2-5; cdr3_nt: TGTGCCAGCATAGGAGGGACGAAAGAGACCCAGTACTTC; cdr3_aa: CASIGGTKETQYF
clone_size: -; d_call: TRBD2; v_call: TRBV23-1; j_call: TRBJ2-7; cdr3_nt: TGCGCCAGCAACGGGACTAGCGGGTTCTACGAGCAGTACTTC; cdr3_aa: CASNGTSGFYEQYF
clone_size: -; d_call: -; v_call: TRBV3-1/TRBV3-2; j_call: TRBJ2-2; cdr3_nt: TGTGCCAGCAGCCAAGGGGCGGAAAACACCGGGGAGCTGTTTTTT; cdr3_aa: CASSQGAENTGELFF
clone_size: once; d_call: -; v_call: TRBV30; j_call: TRBJ2-1; cdr3_nt: TGTGCCTGGAGTGTAGGTAGCAAAACCTACAATGAGCAGTTCTTC; cdr3_aa: CAWSVGSKTYNEQFF
clone_size: -; d_call: TRBD2; v_call: TRBV6-5; j_call: TRBJ2-1; cdr3_nt: TGTGCCAGCACGCACGGGACTAGCGGGAGGAGTGAGCAGTTCTTC; cdr3_aa: CASTHGTSGRSEQFF
clone_size: -; d_call: TRBD2; v_call: TRBV5-4; j_call: TRBJ2-3; cdr3_nt: TGTGCCAGCAGCTTGGGACGGGAGGGCCGGGATACGCAGTATTTT; cdr3_aa: CASSLGREGRDTQYF
clone_size: -; d_call: -; v_call: TRBV11-2; j_call: TRBJ1-5; cdr3_nt: TGTGCCAGCAGCCTACAGGGAGGCCAGCCCCAGCATTTT; cdr3_aa: CASSLQGGQPQHF
clone_size: -; d_call: TRBD1; v_call: TRBV2; j_call: TRBJ2-1; cdr3_nt: TGTGCCAGCAGTGAAGGGGACAGAACCTACAATGAGCAGTTCTTC; cdr3_aa: CASSEGDRTYNEQFF
clone_size: few; d_call: TRBD1; v_call: TRBV10-2; j_call: TRBJ2-7; cdr3_nt: TGCGCCAGCAGCGATACGGGGCAGGGGGCATTCGAGCAGTACTTC; cdr3_aa: CASSDTGQGAFEQYF
clone_size: -; d_call: -; v_call: TRBV28; j_call: TRBJ1-1; cdr3_nt: TGTGCCAGCAGGGGCCACCGGCAGGGCGATGAAGCTTTCTTT; cdr3_aa: CASRGHRQGDEAFF
clone_size: -; d_call: -; v_call: TRBV5-4; j_call: TRBJ1-1; cdr3_nt: TGTGCCAGCAGCGCCGGAGGGTTCCGGAACACTGAAGCTTTCTTT; cdr3_aa: CASSAGGFRNTEAFF
clone_size: -; d_call: -; v_call: TRBV19; j_call: TRBJ2-7; cdr3_nt: TGTGCCAGTAGTACTCCCCAGGGGATAAGTGAGAAGTACTTC; cdr3_aa: CASSTPQGISEKYF
clone_size: few; d_call: TRBD2; v_call: TRBV5-1; j_call: TRBJ2-1; cdr3_nt: TGCGCCAGCAGCACCCCCGGGACTAGCGGGGGGGCGAGGGGCTCCTACAATGAGCAGTTCTTC; cdr3_aa: CASSTPGTSGGARGSYNEQFF
clone_size: -; d_call: -; v_call: TRBV7-9; j_call: TRBJ1-4; cdr3_nt: TGTGCCAGCAGCTTGGGGCTGGCAGAAAAACTGTTTTTT; cdr3_aa: CASSLGLAEKLFF
clone_size: -; d_call: -; v_call: TRBV7-9; j_call: TRBJ1-2; cdr3_nt: TGTGCCAGCAGCGGCGGCAGTAACTTCTATGGCTACACCTTC; cdr3_aa: CASSGGSNFYGYTF
clone_size: -; d_call: -; v_call: TRBV28; j_call: TRBJ1-5; cdr3_nt: TGTGCCAGCACCACAACCTCTGGGGCCGCATCTCAGCCCCAGCATTTT; cdr3_aa: CASTTTSGAASQPQHF